One and the same sample provided the 22 T cell receptor beta chains below, sequenced in a study of T cell repertoires in cytomegalovirus infection. TCRdb independently ran MiXCR on the reads; one entry per CDR3 protein. The table includes about 830,000 distinct CDR3 sequences, 32% detected once. Their cognate antigens are unknown. The sample in question was cultured CD8+ T cells from PBMCs, obtained from culture after CMV antigen stimulation. The receptor source for this set is a human donor in good health (CMV status not recorded). Some clones in this sample may be carry-over from other donors' samples.

This clonotype has at least ten counts. J is TRBJ1-4 and V is TRBV7-6; D uncertain. V lost 1 base and J lost 0, with 3 bases in between. Germline loops: CDR1 SGHVS, CDR2 FNYEAQ. The CDR3 consists of 14 residues. The CDR3 DNA reads as TGTGCCAGCAGCTTAGAAGCAACTAATGAAAAACTGTTTTTT. Translation: CASSLEATNEKLFF.

The chain joins TRBV13 to TRBJ2-3; 8 positions agree with TRBD2. The CDR3 contains 18 residues. V dropped 1 base and J dropped 1; count of bases not matched to a gene: 10. Germline CDR1 reads PRHDT; CDR2 reads FYEKMQ (reference sequence). DNA of the CDR3: TGTGCCAGCAGCTTAGAGGGTAGCGGGGACCCACGCACAGATACGCAGTATTTT. The encoded protein is CASSLEGSGDPRTDTQYF. The full variable domain, its missing parts supplied by reference TRBV13 and TRBJ2-3, is AAGVIQSPRHLIKEKRETATLKCYPIPRHDTVYWYQQGPGQDPQFLISFYEKMQSDKGSIPDRFSAQQFSDYHSELNMSSLELGDSALYFCASSLEGSGDPRTDTQYFGPGTRLTVL.

This clonotype showed up just a few times. The rearrangement joins TRBV7-9 to TRBJ2-3; 13 positions match TRBD2. The J segment lost 0 bases and the V segment lost 2 bases, leaving 11 bases of the junction unmatched. Germline V CDR1 and CDR2: SEHNR, FQNEAQ (reference sequence). The CDR3 extends over 20 amino acids. DNA of the CDR3: TGTGCCAGCAGCTTACGGACTAGCGGGGGCCACGCTTTAAGCACAGATACGCAGTATTTT. This translates into CASSLRTSGGHALSTDTQYF. Full variable domain (outside the CDR3, taken from reference TRBV7-9 and TRBJ2-3): DTGVSQNPRHKITKRGQNVTFRCDPISEHNRLYWYRQTLGQGPEFLTYFQNEAQLEKSRLLSDRFSAERPKGSFSTLEIQRTEQGDSAMYLCASSLRTSGGHALSTDTQYFGPGTRLTVL.

Only a few counts were recorded for this clonotype. V usage is TRBV11-2 and J usage is TRBJ2-3, with D tentatively TRBD2 (5 bases). V lost 5 bases, J lost 4 bases, and 22 bases lay in between. Looked up from germline, CDR1 is SGHAT and CDR2 is FQNNGV. CDR3 length: 17 residues. The CDR3 DNA sequence: TGTGCCAGCAGCCGGAACGGACCTACGAGGGCTCCAGATACGCAGTATTTT. Residues: CASSRNGPTRAPDTQYF. The whole variable domain, remainder taken from reference TRBV11-2 and TRBJ2-3, is EAGVAQSPRYKIIEKRQSVAFWCNPISGHATLYWYQQILGQGPKLLIQFQNNGVVDDSQLPKDRFSAERLKGVDSTLKIQPAKLEDSAVYLCASSRNGPTRAPDTQYFGPGTRLTVL.

This clonotype was seen a handful of times. This chain links TRBV7-6 with TRBJ2-7; D is possibly TRBD2 (6 bases). The V gene's germline CDR1 is SGHVS and CDR2 FNYEAQ. Deletions cut 5 bases from V and 2 bases from J, with 13 bases between. The CDR3 is 14 amino acids. The CDR3 sequence is CASSLSPGAYEQYV. The CDR3, as DNA: TGTGCCAGCAGCCTCAGCCCGGGAGCCTACGAGCAGTACGTC.

This clonotype has a count of ten or more. The chain couples TRBV27 to TRBJ1-5; no firm D call. Germline V gene sequence: CDR1 MNHEY, CDR2 SMNVEV (reference sequence). V shed 6 bases and J shed 5 bases, with 11 bases lying between them. The CDR3 runs to 13 residues. CDR3 bases: TGTGCCAGCAGCTTAGGGTTGGATCAGCCCCAGCATTTT. It is translated as CASSLGLDQPQHF.

This clonotype has a handful of counts. This rearrangement joins TRBV11-3 to TRBJ2-1; possibly TRBD2 for D (7 bases). V was shortened by 3 bases and J by 3 bases, with 15 bases between the two germline ends. Germline assignment: CDR1 SGHNT and CDR2 YENEEA. The CDR3 spans 16 residues. The CDR3 loop reads CASSLGGPDLYNEQFF. For the CDR3, the DNA is TGTGCCAGCAGCTTGGGGGGGCCCGACCTCTACAATGAGCAGTTCTTC.

Comment on this clonotype: A read error is possible here, since a much larger clone lies one base away. The rearrangement uses TRBV12-3 or TRBV12-4 and TRBJ1-2; D call uncertain. V dropped 6 bases and J dropped 5 bases, with 19 bases sitting between them. This CDR3 has 15 amino acids. CDR3 loop: CASSPSRFGLYGYTF. In nucleotides, the CDR3 is TGTGCCAGCAGCCCCAGCAGGTTCGGCCTTTATGGCTACACCTTC.

The genes are TRBV7-9 and TRBJ1-4; the D is unclear. The CDR3 covers 16 residues. V lost 5 bases and J 7 bases, leaving 20 bases between the germline ends. Per germline, CDR1 SEHNR and CDR2 FQNEAQ (reference sequence). The CDR3 DNA reads as TGTGCCAGCAGCCTCTCGATATCGGGGTCGGGTGAAAAACTGTTTTTT. The encoded protein is CASSLSISGSGEKLFF. The full variable domain, with the rest looked up from reference TRBV7-9 and TRBJ1-4, is DTGVSQNPRHKITKRGQNVTFRCDPISEHNRLYWYRQTLGQGPEFLTYFQNEAQLEKSRLLSDRFSAERPKGSFSTLEIQRTEQGDSAMYLCASSLSISGSGEKLFFGSGTQLSVL.

J is TRBJ2-3 and V is TRBV5-8, with D tentatively TRBD2 (5 bases). Germline CDR1 is SGHTS and CDR2 is YDEGEE. Trimming pared 4 bases from V and 1 base from J, leaving 19 bases between. The CDR3 loop spans 17 amino acids. CDR3 region: CASSPHRRLWGTDTQYF. Written as DNA, the CDR3 is TGTGCCAGCAGCCCACATAGGAGGCTCTGGGGCACAGATACGCAGTATTTT.

This clonotype was observed a few times. This chain connects TRBV6-5 to TRBJ1-4, with D perhaps TRBD1 (5 bases). Trimming left V 1 base short and J 2 bases short, with 8 bases between. This CDR3 has 15 amino acids. Germline V gene sequence: CDR1 MNHEY, CDR2 SVGAGI. CDR3 amino acids: CASSYFGGTNEKLFF. In DNA, the CDR3 is TGTGCCAGCAGTTACTTCGGGGGGACTAATGAAAAACTGTTTTTT.

This clonotype was observed at least ten times. The J gene is TRBJ2-4, the V gene TRBV7-2; TRBD1 aligns across 7 bases. The CDR3 is made up of 16 amino acids. Trimming at V came to 1 base and at J to 1 base, leaving 4 bases not matched to a gene. Germline CDR1 is SGHTA and CDR2 is FQGNSA. CDR3 in DNA: TGTGCCAGCAGCTTAGGACAGGGTTCGGCCAAAAACATTCAGTACTTC. This codes for CASSLGQGSAKNIQYF.

The J gene is TRBJ1-1, the V gene TRBV27; TRBD1 is a possible D gene (6 bases). Germline values: CDR1 MNHEY, CDR2 SMNVEV (reference sequence). The length of the CDR3 is 14 residues. V was pared by 6 bases and J by 3 bases, with 14 bases between. The CDR3 here is CASRMGAGYTEAFF. The CDR3 DNA reads as TGTGCCAGCAGGATGGGGGCGGGGTACACTGAAGCTTTCTTT.

The chain couples TRBV6-2 or TRBV6-3 to TRBJ2-3; 8 nucleotides line up with TRBD1. The length of the CDR3 is 18 residues. The V segment lost 4 bases and the J segment 0 bases; nucleotides outside the gene matches: 12. CDR1 MNHEY and CDR2 SVGEGT come from the germline V gene. CDR3 residues: CASSSTLRTGRSTDTQYF. The CDR3 region has the DNA TGTGCCAGCAGTTCTACCCTGAGGACAGGGAGAAGCACAGATACGCAGTATTTT.

The J gene is TRBJ2-5, the V gene TRBV3-1; perhaps TRBD2 as D (6 bases). Germline V gives CDR1 LGHDT, CDR2 YNNKEL (reference sequence). The ends were cut back, 2 bases at V and 5 bases at J, with 15 bases in the middle. CDR3 length equals 15 residues. The chain's CDR3 is CASSQTSRSHETQYF. The CDR3 bases are TGTGCCAGCAGCCAAACTAGCCGAAGCCATGAGACCCAGTACTTC.

There are many counts of this clonotype. This chain connects TRBV7-2 to TRBJ2-1, with TRBD1 as a possible D gene (5 bases). Trimming took off 4 bases at V and 8 bases at J, with 12 bases between the two ends. The germline gives CDR1 SGHTA, CDR2 FQGNSA. The CDR3 contains 13 residues. CDR3: CASSSWGPDEQFF. DNA of the CDR3: TGTGCCAGCAGCTCCTGGGGCCCCGATGAGCAGTTCTTC.

Note on this clonotype: One junction end does not reproduce the germline sequence, and a read error may be involved. The V and J genes are TRBV12-3 or TRBV12-4 and TRBJ2-1; 8 bases are shared with TRBD2. The CDR3 is 13 residues long. CDR3 in amino acids: CANSWTSSNEQFF. CDR3 DNA: TGTGCCAACAGTTGGACTAGCTCCAATGAGCAGTTCTTC.

A few counts support this clonotype. The genes are TRBV12-5 and TRBJ2-1; 13 bases fit TRBD2. The CDR3 runs to 16 residues. V trimming: 0 bases; J trimming: 7 bases; junction bases outside the gene matches: 3. Germline assignment: CDR1 LGHNT and CDR2 FRNRAP. CDR3 DNA: TGTGCTAGTGGTTTGGTACTAGCGGGGGGGTTGAATGAGCAGTTCTTC. It encodes CASGLVLAGGLNEQFF.

This clonotype was observed a few times. V and J are TRBV6-5 and TRBJ1-6, with 7 bases lining up with TRBD1. This CDR3 region has 14 residues. Germline V gene data show CDR1 as MNHEY and CDR2 as SVGAGI. V was pared by 2 bases and J by 8 bases, with 3 bases of the junction left unmatched. This chain's CDR3 is CASSYEGADSPLHF. In DNA, the CDR3 is TGTGCCAGCAGTTACGAGGGGGCTGATTCACCCCTCCACTTT.

The V and J genes are TRBV4-3 and TRBJ2-1, with TRBD1 identical over 8 bases. Looked up from germline, CDR1 is LGHNA and CDR2 is YSLEER. This CDR3 has 15 residues. V was clipped by 7 bases and J by 8 bases; unmatched bases: 13. The CDR3 spells CASNRGAGGPDEQFF. The CDR3 DNA sequence: TGCGCCAGCAATCGGGGAGCAGGGGGCCCGGATGAGCAGTTCTTC.

This clonotype occurred many times. The CDR3 protein is CASSFQPGHYEQYV. The DNA of the CDR3 is TGTGCCAGCAGCTTCCAACCGGGACACTACGAGCAGTACGTC. The rearrangement joins TRBV7-2 to TRBJ2-7; tentatively, D is TRBD1 (6 bases). The V gene's germline CDR1 is SGHTA and CDR2 FQGNSA. V gave up 3 bases and J gave up 3 bases, with 12 bases separating them. This CDR3 has 14 residues.

A few counts support this clonotype. The gene calls are TRBV6-1 and TRBJ2-2; possibly TRBD1 or TRBD2 for D (5 bases each). CDR3 size: 13 residues. Looked up from germline, CDR1 is MNHNS and CDR2 is SASEGT. The V and J ends lost 7 bases and 6 bases respectively, with 12 bases between them. CDR3 region: CASTPRGAGELFF. The CDR3 coding sequence is TGTGCCAGCACTCCAAGGGGAGCCGGGGAGCTGTTTTTT.